The 13 T cell receptor beta chains below all came from one sample that was sequenced in a study of early T cells in non-severe SARS-CoV-2 infection. TCRdb fed the 5' RACE reads into MiXCR, producing one record per CDR3 protein. The data hold over 75,000 distinct CDR3 sequences, with less than 15% observed a single time. The sequencing sample was made of whole blood. The receptors were sampled from an adult who was a healthcare worker with PCR-confirmed SARS-CoV-2 infection or an uninfected control (not recorded which).

This clonotype turned up a few times. V usage is TRBV9 and J usage is TRBJ2-5; D might be TRBD2 (5 bases). Germline CDR1 reads SGDLS; CDR2 reads YYNGEE. This CDR3 region has 17 residues. V lost 0 bases, J lost 5 bases, and 20 bases lay in between. The CDR3 region has the DNA TGTGCCAGCAGCGTAGTTGGTCGGAGTAGCGTGGGTGAGACCCAGTACTTC. Translating it yields CASSVVGRSSVGETQYF.

This clonotype was counted ten times or more. In nucleotides, the CDR3 is TGTGCCAGCAGACCCACTAGCGGGGAGAACAATGAGCAGTTCTTC. This codes for CASRPTSGENNEQFF. This sequence joins TRBV6-6 and TRBJ2-1; 10 positions agree with TRBD2. V gave up 6 bases and J gave up 5 bases; unmatched junction bases: 7. Germline V gene lookup returns CDR1 MNHNY and CDR2 SVGAGI (reference sequence). The CDR3 length is 15 residues.

CDR3 region: CAGTRGAGGPYQETQYF. The CDR3 DNA reads TGTGCCGGCACGCGGGGAGCGGGGGGACCGTACCAAGAGACCCAGTACTTC. The chain employs TRBV2 and TRBJ2-5; 9 bases line up with TRBD2. Germline CDR1 and CDR2: SNHLY and FYNNEI. The CDR3 extends over 17 amino acids. Trimming at V came to 11 bases and at J to 0 bases, leaving 16 bases not matched to a gene.

The V and J genes are TRBV21-1 and TRBJ2-1; TRBD1 reflects the table's D call only, with no check against the DNA. TRBV21-1 is noted as a pseudogene. The CDR3 has 20 residues. CDR3 coding DNA: TGTGCCAGCAGCAAAGCGCTCGGGGGGGTCTGCCCGGACTCATTCAATGAGCAGTTCTTC. It yields the protein CASSKALGGVCPDSFNEQFF.

The chain joins TRBV28 to TRBJ1-4, with D hard to call. CDR1 MDHEN and CDR2 SYDVKM come from the germline V gene. This CDR3 contains 14 residues. Between the trimmed V and J ends, which lost 6 bases and 5 bases, there was a span of 13 bases. The CDR3 here is CASRPGYLNEKLFF. In DNA, the CDR3 is TGTGCCAGCAGGCCCGGGTATCTCAATGAAAAACTGTTTTTT.

This clonotype was observed a few times. This chain links TRBV7-2 with TRBJ1-4; D is perhaps TRBD1 (5 bases). This CDR3 comprises 16 residues. V was pared by 5 bases and J by 8 bases, with 21 bases between. The germline V gene has CDR1 SGHTA and CDR2 FQGNSA. The CDR3 loop is CASSVTGTKKGEKLFF. The CDR3 DNA is TGTGCCAGCAGCGTAACCGGGACTAAAAAAGGGGAAAAACTGTTTTTT.

This clonotype has a count of ten or more. V usage is TRBV6-6 and J usage is TRBJ2-7, with TRBD2 as a possible D gene (5 bases). Germline V gives CDR1 MNHNY, CDR2 SVGAGI (reference sequence). This CDR3 region has 15 residues. Trimming stripped 4 bases from V and 3 bases from J, with 16 bases between. The CDR3 reads CASSSGSASYYEQYF. In nucleotides, the CDR3 is TGTGCCAGCAGTTCGGGGTCTGCTTCATACTACGAGCAGTACTTC.

This clonotype showed up just a few times. The V call is TRBV11-2, the J call TRBJ2-5; D remains ambiguous. CDR1 and CDR2 from the germline V gene are SGHAT and FQNNGV. The CDR3 is made up of 12 amino acids. V was clipped by 0 bases and J by 6 bases, with 5 bases between them. The CDR3 DNA sequence: TGTGCCAGCAGCTTAGAACGAAAGACCCAGTACTTC. Translation: CASSLERKTQYF. The whole variable domain, filled in from reference TRBV11-2 and TRBJ2-5, reads EAGVAQSPRYKIIEKRQSVAFWCNPISGHATLYWYQQILGQGPKLLIQFQNNGVVDDSQLPKDRFSAERLKGVDSTLKIQPAKLEDSAVYLCASSLERKTQYFGPGTRLLVL.

V and J are TRBV29-1 and TRBJ1-1, with D hard to call. The CDR3 is 12 amino acids. Germline loops: CDR1 SQVTM, CDR2 ANQGSEA. V was trimmed by 7 bases and J by 1 base, leaving 10 bases between them. This CDR3 is CSAGDTNTEAFF. The CDR3 DNA reads as TGCAGCGCTGGAGACACGAACACTGAAGCTTTCTTT.

V and J are TRBV7-2 and TRBJ2-1; either TRBD1 or TRBD2 may fit D (7 bases each). This CDR3 contains 16 residues. The V end was cut by 4 bases, the J end by 7 bases, with 20 bases between. Germline V gene sequence: CDR1 SGHTA, CDR2 FQGNSA. Here the CDR3 DNA reads TGTGCCAGCAGCTCTCCGGGGAGGGGGCGCGCAAATGAGCAGTTCTTC. This gives the protein CASSSPGRGRANEQFF.

The chain employs TRBV7-2 and TRBJ1-6; D unclear. CDR3 length equals 12 residues. V was trimmed by 5 bases and J by 7 bases, leaving 6 bases between them. CDR1 SGHTA and CDR2 FQGNSA come from the germline V gene. The CDR3: CASSPTNSPLHF. CDR3 in DNA: TGTGCCAGCAGCCCCACGAATTCACCCCTCCACTTT. Variable domain in full (rest from reference TRBV7-2 and TRBJ1-6): GAGVSQSPSNKVTEKGKDVELRCDPISGHTALYWYRQSLGQGLEFLIYFQGNSAPDKSGLPSDRFSAERTGGSVSTLTIQRTQQEDSAVYLCASSPTNSPLHFGNGTRLTVT.

V gene TRBV6-2 or TRBV6-3 combines with J gene TRBJ2-7; TRBD1 aligns across 7 bases. The CDR3 loop spans 13 amino acids. Unmatched junction bases numbered 2, after V lost 5 bases and J lost 1 base. Germline values: CDR1 MNHEY, CDR2 SVGEGT. The CDR3, as DNA: TGTGCCAGCAGTGGACAGGTTTCCTACGAGCAGTACTTC. It encodes CASSGQVSYEQYF.

The table lists this clonotype with many counts. This chain joins TRBV5-1 and TRBJ1-2; tentatively, D is TRBD1 (5 bases). The V gene's germline CDR1 is SGHRS and CDR2 YFSETQ. The CDR3 has 16 amino acids. V gave up 4 bases and J gave up 2 bases, with 18 bases separating them. The CDR3 sequence: CASSTPGLEGNYGYTF. CDR3 DNA sequence: TGCGCCAGCAGCACCCCGGGACTGGAGGGGAACTATGGCTACACCTTC.